The 29 T cell receptor beta chains below come from one sample, sequenced in a study of cytomegalovirus exposure and HLA in healthy donors. PCR used 60 Vbeta primers and 13 Jbeta primers. Some clones are missing from TCRdb's copy, which holds only in-frame ones; the method was immunoSEQ multiplex PCR. The repertoire holds around 130,000 clones, with 75% to 80% as singletons. The sequencing input was PBMCs. The source of these receptors is a woman in her sixties or seventies in good health and CMV-seronegative.

The genes are TRBV2 and TRBJ2-1; D is perhaps TRBD1 (6 bases). Germline V gene data show CDR1 as SNHLY and CDR2 as FYNNEI. This CDR3 comprises 19 residues. Trimming pared 10 bases from V and 3 bases from J, leaving 31 bases between. The CDR3 is CANIGLIQGSNRGYNEQFF. Here the CDR3 DNA reads TGTGCCAACATAGGATTAATACAGGGATCCAATCGGGGCTACAATGAGCAGTTCTTC.

The genes are TRBV30 and TRBJ2-7, with 14 bases fitting TRBD2. The CDR3 consists of 17 residues. The V segment lost 2 bases and the J segment 1 base; nucleotides outside the gene matches: 7. CDR1 is GTSNPN and CDR2 is SVGIG in the germline V gene (reference sequence). In DNA form, the CDR3 reads TGTGCCTGGAGTAAGAAGGGGACTAGCGGGGGATCCTACGAGCAGTACTTC. Protein product: CAWSKKGTSGGSYEQYF.

This sequence joins TRBV28 and TRBJ2-3; TRBD1 aligns across 9 bases. The CDR3 has 16 residues. V shed 3 bases, J shed 3 bases, and the junction held 7 bases outside the gene matches. The germline V gene has CDR1 MDHEN and CDR2 SYDVKM. The CDR3 DNA sequence: TGTGCCAGCAGTTTCCCGGACAGGGGAGGGACAGATACGCAGTATTTT. It is translated as CASSFPDRGGTDTQYF.

The V gene is TRBV14, the J gene TRBJ1-4; no firm D call. CDR1 and CDR2 (germline): SGHDN, FVKESK. Trimming stripped 3 bases from V and 11 bases from J, with 19 bases between. This CDR3 spans 15 amino acids. The CDR3 reads CASSHLDGITGKLFF. For the CDR3, the DNA is TGTGCCAGCAGCCACTTGGACGGGATAACTGGGAAACTGTTTTTT.

This chain joins TRBV29-1 and TRBJ1-1; TRBD1 is a possible D gene (5 bases). CDR3 length: 14 residues. CDR1 and CDR2 from the germline V gene are SQVTM and ANQGSEA. With 7 bases removed from V and 0 bases from J, the gap between germline ends came to 15 bases. The CDR3 region is CSATVGAMNTEAFF. For the CDR3, the DNA is TGCAGCGCCACGGTAGGGGCCATGAACACTGAAGCTTTCTTT. Filled out from reference TRBV29-1 and TRBJ1-1, the complete variable domain reads SAVISQKPSRDICQRGTSLTIQCQVDSQVTMMFWYRQQPGQSLTLIATANQGSEATYESGFVIDKFPISRPNLTFSTLTVSNMSPEDSSIYLCSATVGAMNTEAFFGQGTRLTVV.

The chain uses TRBV11-2 and TRBJ1-1; TRBD1 matches 9 bases. V was pared by 3 bases and J by 1 base, with 3 bases of the junction left unmatched. The V gene's germline CDR1 is SGHAT and CDR2 FQNNGV. The CDR3 totals 15 residues. The CDR3 region is CASSFQTGGNTEAFF. For the CDR3, the DNA is TGTGCCAGCAGCTTTCAGACAGGGGGGAACACTGAAGCTTTCTTT.

The CDR3 loop is CASTSSYNEQFF. For the CDR3, the DNA is TGTGCCAGCACTAGCTCCTACAATGAGCAGTTCTTC. The V gene is TRBV6-5, the J gene TRBJ2-1; the D is unclear. The germline V gene encodes CDR1 MNHEY and CDR2 SVGAGI. This CDR3 is built from 12 residues. Trimming removed 7 bases at V and 0 bases at J, with 4 bases between.

This sequence joins TRBV7-9 and TRBJ1-4; unclear D gene. The CDR3 consists of 14 residues. V gave up 3 bases and J gave up 6 bases, with 11 bases separating them. Germline V gene data show CDR1 as SEHNR and CDR2 as FQNEAQ (reference sequence). The DNA for the CDR3 is TGTGCCAGCAGCTTTGGCCAGTTCCATGAAAAACTGTTTTTT. This codes for CASSFGQFHEKLFF.

The chain has TRBV6-1 and TRBJ2-5, with D tentatively TRBD2 (6 bases). CDR1 is MNHNS, CDR2 SASEGT, per germline. The V end lost 0 bases, the J end lost 1 base, and 15 bases lay between the germline ends. The CDR3 covers 17 residues. CDR3 amino acids: CASSEAGRGYSQETQYF. CDR3 DNA sequence: TGTGCCAGCAGTGAAGCTGGCCGGGGGTATAGCCAAGAGACCCAGTACTTC.

In this sample, this clone turned up a few times. The chain joins TRBV5-6 to TRBJ2-7; D not resolved. There are 13 residues in the CDR3. With 2 bases removed from V and 0 bases from J, the gap between germline ends came to 6 bases. Germline assignment: CDR1 SGHDT and CDR2 YYEEEE. The CDR3 loop reads CASSFGSSYEQYF. CDR3 in DNA: TGTGCCAGCAGCTTTGGTAGCTCCTACGAGCAGTACTTC.

The chain joins TRBV5-1 to TRBJ1-2; D is uncertain. Per the germline V gene, CDR1 is SGHRS and CDR2 is YFSETQ. V lost 0 bases to trimming and J lost 4 bases, with 10 bases between them. The CDR3 contains 14 residues. The CDR3 protein is CASSLVPGSYGYTF. The CDR3 DNA follows: TGCGCCAGCAGCTTGGTTCCGGGTTCCTATGGCTACACCTTC.

This clone was recorded only once. The chain combines TRBV6-1 with TRBJ2-1; the match to TRBD2 covers 7 bases. Germline CDR1 reads MNHNS; CDR2 reads SASEGT. The V segment lost 1 base and the J segment 7 bases; nucleotides outside the gene matches: 7. The CDR3 loop spans 15 amino acids. This chain's CDR3 is CASSEGLRGTNEQFF. Here the CDR3 DNA reads TGTGCCAGCAGTGAAGGTTTGCGGGGGACTAATGAGCAGTTCTTC.

This chain connects TRBV7-3 to TRBJ2-3, with a weak D call TRBD1 (6 bases). V was cut by 3 bases and J by 6 bases, with 13 bases left in between. The CDR3 spans 14 residues. Germline loops: CDR1 SGHTA, CDR2 FQGTGA. CDR3 bases: TGTGCCAGCAGCTTGGGCAGGGGAATGGATACGCAGTATTTT. Protein product: CASSLGRGMDTQYF.

The chain couples TRBV6-1 to TRBJ2-7, with TRBD2 matching over 8 bases. J gave up 1 base and V 2 bases, and 4 bases lay outside the gene matches. CDR3 size: 15 residues. Germline CDR1 is MNHNS and CDR2 is SASEGT. The CDR3 is CASSETGGRSYEQYF. The CDR3 coding sequence is TGTGCCAGCAGTGAAACGGGGGGGCGATCCTACGAGCAGTACTTC.

This chain uses TRBV20-1 with TRBJ1-6; D is perhaps TRBD1 (5 bases). The germline V gene has CDR1 DFQATT and CDR2 SNEGSKA (reference sequence). Trimming removed 6 bases at V and 9 bases at J, with 6 bases between. The CDR3 contains 10 residues. DNA for the CDR3: TGCAGTGCAGGGGTTTCACCCCTCCACTTT. Protein: CSAGVSPLHF.

The chain is built from TRBV27 and TRBJ2-7; D remains unclear. CDR3 size: 15 residues. V dropped 6 bases and J dropped 4 bases, with 19 bases sitting between them. Germline V gene sequence: CDR1 MNHEY, CDR2 SMNVEV (reference sequence). Here the CDR3 DNA reads TGTGCCAGCAGGCCCTACAGTTATTCCCCTTACGAGCAGTACTTC. Its protein product is CASRPYSYSPYEQYF.

This rearrangement joins TRBV27 to TRBJ2-7; TRBD2 aligns across 8 bases. The germline gives CDR1 MNHEY, CDR2 SMNVEV (reference sequence). This CDR3 spans 17 amino acids. The V and J ends lost 0 bases and 7 bases, in that order; junction bases with no gene match: 14. Written as DNA, the CDR3 is TGTGCCAGCAGTTTATCCTGGCTGCGGCTAGCGGGCGGGGAGCAGTACTTC. Its translation: CASSLSWLRLAGGEQYF.

The genes are TRBV28 and TRBJ2-7, with TRBD1 as a possible D gene (5 bases). Trimming shortened V by 2 bases and J by 0 bases, and 17 bases separated the two germline ends. Per the germline V gene, CDR1 is MDHEN and CDR2 is SYDVKM. This CDR3 has 17 amino acids. The CDR3 here is CASSLNLYRRSSYEQYF. DNA of the CDR3: TGTGCCAGCAGTTTAAATCTATACAGGAGAAGCTCCTACGAGCAGTACTTC.

The chain joins TRBV29-1 to TRBJ1-2; 8 bases fit TRBD1. The CDR3 length is 13 residues. Losses at the gene ends were 3 bases for V and 6 bases for J; bases not matched to a gene: 6. Germline V lookup: CDR1 SQVTM, CDR2 ANQGSEA. The DNA for the CDR3 is TGCAGCGTTGATGGGCAGGGGGCTAATGGCTACACCTTC. Translating gives CSVDGQGANGYTF.

The V and J genes are TRBV6-1 and TRBJ1-5, with TRBD1 identical over 10 bases. CDR3 length: 15 amino acids. Germline V gene lookup returns CDR1 MNHNS and CDR2 SASEGT. V shed 4 bases, J shed 7 bases, and the junction held 7 bases outside the gene matches. The DNA of the CDR3 is TGTGCCAGCAGTGGCCCGGGACAGGGGTGGCAGCCCCAGCATTTT. It is translated as CASSGPGQGWQPQHF.

Details on this clone: An end of the junction differs from the germline gene, which may be a read error. The chain carries TRBV7-9 and TRBJ1-2; 9 nucleotides align to TRBD1. The CDR3 consists of 17 residues. The germline V gene has CDR1 SEHNR and CDR2 FQNEAQ (reference sequence). CDR3 coding DNA: TGTTCCAGCAGCACCCGGGACAGGGTCCACCACTTCCGTGGCTACACCTTC. This codes for CSSSTRDRVHHFRGYTF.

This clone turned up a few times. V gene TRBV6-6 combines with J gene TRBJ2-1; the match to TRBD2 covers 10 bases. The V gene's germline CDR1 is MNHNY and CDR2 SVGAGI (reference sequence). The CDR3 has 15 residues. V dropped 6 bases and J dropped 9; count of bases not matched to a gene: 11. CDR3 DNA: TGTGCCAGCAGGCCGGAAGCGGGGGGGTCTGTTGAGCAGTTCTTC. Its translation is CASRPEAGGSVEQFF.

V and J are TRBV27 and TRBJ2-7; TRBD2 is a possible D gene (6 bases). Between the trimmed V and J ends, which lost 7 bases and 3 bases, there was a span of 16 bases. This CDR3 region has 14 residues. The germline CDR1 and CDR2 sequences are MNHEY and SMNVEV (reference sequence). CDR3 region: CASIPTGSNYEQYF. The DNA of the CDR3 is TGTGCCAGCATTCCGACCGGGAGTAACTACGAGCAGTACTTC.

The gene calls are TRBV27 and TRBJ1-1; D gene uncertain. The CDR3 sequence is 15 residues long. Germline V lookup: CDR1 MNHEY, CDR2 SMNVEV (reference sequence). The ends were cut back, 6 bases at V and 0 bases at J, with 14 bases in the middle. The CDR3 DNA reads TGTGCCAGCAGCGCTATCGGGATGATGAACACTGAAGCTTTCTTT. Translated: CASSAIGMMNTEAFF.

V gene TRBV27 combines with J gene TRBJ2-7; D gene unclear. The length of the CDR3 is 15 residues. The germline gives CDR1 MNHEY, CDR2 SMNVEV (reference sequence). The germline V and J ends were trimmed by 3 bases and 1 base, with 13 bases remaining between them. This CDR3 is CASSFDPGGSYEQYF. The CDR3 nucleotides read TGTGCCAGCAGTTTCGACCCCGGCGGATCCTACGAGCAGTACTTC.

The chain recombines TRBV13 with TRBJ1-3, with 11 bases matching TRBD1. The CDR3 runs 18 residues. The J segment lost 3 bases and the V segment lost 3 bases, leaving 10 bases of the junction unmatched. Germline loops: CDR1 PRHDT, CDR2 FYEKMQ (reference sequence). The DNA for the CDR3 is TGTGCCAGCAGCTTCAGGACAGGGGGCGCCAGTAGTGGAAACACCATATATTTT. It specifies CASSFRTGGASSGNTIYF.

V is TRBV4-1 and J is TRBJ2-5; the D gene is possibly TRBD1 (6 bases). The CDR3 spans 18 residues. CDR1 is MGHRA and CDR2 is YSYEKL in the germline V gene. The V end lost 0 bases, the J end lost 5 bases, and 22 bases lay between the germline ends. CDR3 region: CASSQDSPRQGPEETQYF. In DNA form, the CDR3 reads TGCGCCAGCAGCCAAGATTCTCCCCGGCAGGGGCCGGAGGAGACCCAGTACTTC.

V gene TRBV30 combines with J gene TRBJ2-1, with TRBD2 matching over 9 bases. Trimming took 3 bases from V and 6 from J; bases not matched to a gene: 12. The CDR3 is made up of 16 amino acids. Germline lookup yields CDR1 GTSNPN and CDR2 SVGIG (reference sequence). The CDR3 reads CAWSRGGRAISNEQFF. CDR3 in DNA: TGTGCCTGGAGCCGGGGCGGGAGGGCCATCAGCAATGAGCAGTTCTTC.

The chain joins TRBV6-5 to TRBJ1-1; 7 nucleotides agree with TRBD1. From germline, CDR1 is MNHEY and CDR2 SVGAGI. The trim removed 10 bases at V and 3 bases at J, leaving 2 bases unmatched. The CDR3 contains 11 residues. Written as DNA, the CDR3 is TGTGCCACCACAGGGGACACTGAAGCTTTCTTT. As protein: CATTGDTEAFF.